These 10 T cell receptor beta chains originate from one sample sequenced in a study of blood T cell repertoires in COVID-19. Clones were read by immunoSEQ multiplex PCR, and TCRdb kept only the in-frame ones, dropping some. This repertoire shows approximately 52,000 clones, approximately 90% found once; its top ten account for over 3%. Sequenced sample: peripheral blood. Receptors originate from a man aged 45-60 years with acute or convalescent COVID-19.

The chain combines TRBV6-5 with TRBJ1-6, with D maybe TRBD1 (5 bases). V gave up 6 bases and J gave up 9 bases, with 18 bases separating them. The CDR3 is made up of 15 amino acids. Germline V CDR1 and CDR2: MNHEY, SVGAGI. The CDR3 reads CASSQAGTQSSPLHF. The DNA of the CDR3 is TGTGCCAGCAGCCAGGCCGGGACTCAGAGTTCACCCCTCCACTTT.

The CDR3: CASGDREPEQYF. The CDR3 DNA reads as TGTGCCAGCGGGGACAGGGAGCCCGAGCAGTACTTC. This chain links TRBV3-1 (or the pseudogene TRBV3-2) with TRBJ2-7, with 9 bases fitting TRBD1. The CDR3 is made up of 12 amino acids. V shed 8 bases and J 6 bases; nucleotides not matched to a gene: 5. The V gene's germline CDR1 is LGHDT and CDR2 YNNKEL (reference sequence).

This clone is judged medium-sized. This chain connects TRBV30 to TRBJ2-2, with D perhaps TRBD2 (7 bases). There are 15 residues in the CDR3. Germline V lookup: CDR1 GTSNPN, CDR2 SVGIG (reference sequence). Trimming pared 7 bases from V and 5 bases from J, leaving 20 bases between. The CDR3 sequence is CAFTWGGGLTGELFF. As DNA, the CDR3 is TGTGCCTTTACCTGGGGCGGGGGCTTGACCGGGGAGCTGTTTTTT. The full variable domain, in which reference TRBV30 and TRBJ2-2 provide the parts outside the CDR3, is SQTIHQWPATLVQPVGSPLSLECTVEGTSNPNLYWYRQAAGRGLQLLFYSVGIGQISSEVPQNLSASRPQDRQFILSSKKLLLSDSGFYLCAFTWGGGLTGELFFGEGSRLTVL.

The V gene is TRBV5-1, the J gene TRBJ1-1; D possibly corresponds to TRBD1 (5 bases). The V gene's germline CDR1 is SGHRS and CDR2 YFSETQ. This CDR3 contains 13 residues. The V and J ends lost 0 bases and 5 bases respectively, with 8 bases between them. The chain's CDR3 is CASSLDRRTEAFF. Written as DNA, the CDR3 is TGCGCCAGCAGCTTGGACAGGAGAACTGAAGCTTTCTTT.

This chain uses TRBV27 with TRBJ1-1, with 7 bases matching TRBD1. Germline CDR1 reads MNHEY; CDR2 reads SMNVEV (reference sequence). The CDR3 loop spans 17 amino acids. Losses at the gene ends were 5 bases for V and 5 bases for J; bases not matched to a gene: 17. CDR3 sequence: CASSPRQRGRFLTEAFF. The CDR3 DNA is TGTGCCAGCAGTCCCCGGCAGAGGGGGCGATTTTTGACTGAAGCTTTCTTT.

This clone appeared a few times. DNA of the CDR3: TGTGCCAGCAGTTTGGCAGGGGCTGATGGCTACACCTTC. Its translation is CASSLAGADGYTF. The V gene is TRBV28, the J gene TRBJ1-2; D might be TRBD1 (6 bases). The CDR3 is 13 residues long. V lost 3 bases to trimming and J lost 6 bases, with 11 bases between them. Germline V gene sequence: CDR1 MDHEN, CDR2 SYDVKM.

The V gene is TRBV2, the J gene TRBJ1-2; 7 bases agree with TRBD1. Germline V gene lookup returns CDR1 SNHLY and CDR2 FYNNEI. The CDR3 length is 17 residues. Trimming cost V 2 bases and J 0 bases; bases outside gene matches: 9. The CDR3 DNA is TGTGCCAGCAGTGAACCGGGACAGAGTTTTACTAACTATGGCTACACCTTC. Translated, it gives CASSEPGQSFTNYGYTF.

The chain combines TRBV11-2 with TRBJ2-2; possibly TRBD1 for D (5 bases). Trimming left V 0 bases short and J 2 bases short, with 16 bases between. CDR1 and CDR2 from the germline V gene are SGHAT and FQNNGV. CDR3 size: 18 residues. This CDR3 is CASSLEWGTGTNTGELFF. As DNA, the CDR3 is TGTGCCAGCAGCTTAGAATGGGGCACAGGAACCAACACCGGGGAGCTGTTTTTT. Full variable domain (remainder filled in from reference TRBV11-2 and TRBJ2-2): EAGVAQSPRYKIIEKRQSVAFWCNPISGHATLYWYQQILGQGPKLLIQFQNNGVVDDSQLPKDRFSAERLKGVDSTLKIQPAKLEDSAVYLCASSLEWGTGTNTGELFFGEGSRLTVL.

The chain has TRBV5-1 and TRBJ2-4, with TRBD1 matching 7 bases. Germline trimming cut 0 bases from V and 4 bases from J; bases unmatched to any gene: 1. Germline V gene lookup returns CDR1 SGHRS and CDR2 YFSETQ. The CDR3 has 14 residues. The CDR3 reads CASSLETGKNIQYF. The CDR3 DNA reads as TGCGCCAGCAGCTTGGAGACAGGGAAAAACATTCAGTACTTC.

This chain uses TRBV10-2 with TRBJ2-7, with 7 bases matching TRBD1. CDR3 length equals 14 residues. With 2 bases clipped from V and 2 bases from J, the junction kept 3 bases outside the gene matches. CDR1 is WSHSY, CDR2 SAAADI, per germline. In nucleotides, the CDR3 is TGCGCCAGCAGTGAGGACAGGGCTCCCTACGAGCAGTACTTC. Translation gives CASSEDRAPYEQYF.